This T cell receptor beta chain was sequenced in a study of T cells in tuberculosis. Study outcomes and limitations: Smaller distances to GMM-specific TCRs suggested their expansion in active tuberculosis.

Measured with immunoSEQ multiplex PCR; TCRdb has only the in-frame clones, and not every one. The table lists tens of thousands of clones, approximately 93% of them singletons. Germline values: CDR1 SGHAT, CDR2 FQNNGV. CDR3 length: 13 amino acids. After removal of 5 bases from V and 5 bases from J, the junction contained 4 bases not matched to a gene. About this clone itself: Antigen specificity is unknown.

The V and J genes are TRBV11-2 and TRBJ2-5; TRBD1 agrees at 8 bases. The sequenced material came from PBMCs. The sequence derives from a donor aged 10 to 29 with latent tuberculosis or without tuberculosis infection. The CDR3 DNA sequence: TGTGCCAGCAGCCAGGACAGGGCGGAGACCCAGTACTTC. Its protein is CASSQDRAETQYF.